These 8 T cell receptor beta chains originate from one sample sequenced in a study of blood T cells in healthy people across ages. Using a J-beta primer mix together with a sample-barcoded 5' primer, a second PCR was run for roughly 7 to 12 cycles. TCRdb used MiXCR to reprocess the 5' RACE reads, holding one entry per CDR3 protein. The data show roughly 1,500,000 distinct CDR3 sequences, with 34% seen just once and over 9% held by the top ten. The material sequenced was blood. These receptors were collected from a woman aged 30 to 39 in good health.

A note on this clonotype: A read error may be the cause here, since a much bigger clone is one base away. The V call is TRBV10-3, the J call TRBJ2-5; D unclear. The CDR3 covers 11 residues. Germline V gene sequence: CDR1 ENHRY, CDR2 SYGVKD. DNA for the CDR3: TGTGCCACTAAGTACCAAGAGACCCGGTACTTC. Translation: CATKYQETRYF.

The rearrangement links TRBV6-6 to TRBJ2-7, with D uncertain. The V end was cut by 7 bases, the J end by 4 bases, with 11 bases between. The V gene's germline CDR1 is MNHNY and CDR2 SVGAGI (reference sequence). This CDR3 has 12 amino acids. The CDR3 region has the DNA TGTGCCAGCACCTCAAGCGTTTACGAGCAGTACTTC. This sequence encodes CASTSSVYEQYF.

The V and J genes are TRBV30 and TRBJ2-4, with 8 bases fitting TRBD2. V trimming: 5 bases; J trimming: 9 bases; junction bases outside the gene matches: 12. Per germline, CDR1 GTSNPN and CDR2 SVGIG (reference sequence). The CDR3 covers 14 residues. The DNA of the CDR3 is TGTGCCTGGGCTCCGACGTTGAGCGGGGGCATTCAGTACTTC. It translates to CAWAPTLSGGIQYF.

This clonotype has only a few counts. The chain has TRBV7-3 and TRBJ2-3; D remains unclear. Germline lookup yields CDR1 SGHTA and CDR2 FQGTGA. Trimming left V 5 bases short and J 1 base short, with 7 bases between. CDR3 length equals 13 residues. DNA for the CDR3: TGTGCCAGCAGCGACACCCGCACAGATACGCAGTATTTT. Protein: CASSDTRTDTQYF.

The V call is TRBV27, the J call TRBJ2-7, with TRBD2 matching over 7 bases. The CDR3 contains 16 residues. Germline CDR1 is MNHEY and CDR2 is SMNVEV (reference sequence). V lost 5 bases, J lost 2 bases, and 12 bases stayed unmatched. In DNA form, the CDR3 reads TGTGCCAGCAGTCCTTCCTCGGGGGAGGGAACCTACGAGCAGTACTTC. Translating it yields CASSPSSGEGTYEQYF.

The V gene is TRBV20-1, the J gene TRBJ2-3, with a tentative D call TRBD1 (5 bases). The germline V gene encodes CDR1 DFQATT and CDR2 SNEGSKA (reference sequence). This CDR3 contains 15 residues. Trimming removed 5 bases from V and 3 bases from J, with 18 bases in between. DNA for the CDR3: TGCAGTGCTGCCTGGGGCAATTATCTAACAGATACGCAGTATTTT. This translates into CSAAWGNYLTDTQYF.

This clonotype was counted only a few times. The chain combines TRBV20-1 with TRBJ2-1, with 10 positions matching TRBD2. The germline V gene has CDR1 DFQATT and CDR2 SNEGSKA (reference sequence). CDR3 length equals 15 residues. V gave up 3 bases and J gave up 3 bases; unmatched junction bases: 5. The CDR3 spells CSARRLAGVYNEQFF. As DNA, the CDR3 is TGCAGTGCTAGGCGCCTAGCGGGAGTCTACAATGAGCAGTTCTTC.

This clonotype was observed a handful of times. This rearrangement joins TRBV3-1 to TRBJ2-7; D gene uncertain. The CDR3 has 12 amino acids. V was clipped by 6 bases and J by 0 bases, with 6 bases between them. CDR1 LGHDT and CDR2 YNNKEL come from the germline V gene (reference sequence). The CDR3 DNA follows: TGTGCCAGCAGGTACCCCTCCTACGAGCAGTACTTC. Protein product: CASRYPSYEQYF.